Reported below is one T cell receptor (beta chain). Its specific antigen is unknown. No quality values exist for individual bases; no much larger clone is one base distant. Libraries came from 5' RACE. TCRdb records NextSeq 500 as the sequencer. The TCR library protocol attached unique molecular identifiers to individual cDNA molecules to correct for sequencing error and PCR bias. Both TCR alpha and beta chains were sequenced, and tight co-correlation was observed between alpha and beta sequence abundances in each sample. In the authors' own workflow: V gene, J gene and CDR3 annotation of TCR sequences was performed with Decombinator V4. Expanded TCRs were defined as changing significantly between any two time points under a Poisson model with p below 0.0001. TCR abundances were normalised to the total number of TCRs sequenced per sample and expressed as counts per million. A search of VDJdb, accessed on 1 November 2021, was run for TCRs annotated to CMV, EBV and SARS-CoV-2, with TCRs annotated for multiple antigens excluded. TCRdb reanalyzed the raw reads on its own, using fastp at Q25 for trimming and MiXCR for clone calling, and kept in-frame beta chains. Each record represents a unique CDR3 protein, reported with the most common genes and DNA among its rows. TCRdb's processing, not the authors', yielded these V and J calls. The sample yields roughly 60,000 distinct CDR3 sequences; about an eighth were counted once. The ten largest make up 3.5% to 5% of the sample.

The sample belongs to a study of early T cells in non-severe SARS-CoV-2 infection (dated by TCRdb to 2020 to 2022). Turning to the overall study: Because TCR sequencing relied on bulk RNA taken from unsorted whole blood, pairing of alpha and beta chains was not possible.

This was a case-control study nested in a cohort of healthcare workers in London, UK, who had nasopharyngeal swab PCR tests and blood samples taken every week. Healthcare workers were enrolled in the week of the UK lockdown, from 23 to 31 March 2020, and were followed every week for up to roughly 16 weeks. What the research found in general, with its limitations: Matching against VDJdb was skewed toward anti-spike CD8 responses, likely underestimated virus-specific expansions, and missed private and CD4 specificities.

The clonotype comes from an adult who was a healthcare worker with PCR-confirmed SARS-CoV-2 infection or an uninfected control (not recorded which). Sequencing was carried out using whole blood.

The nucleotides are TGCAGCGGCCAATCGAACACCGGGGAGCTGTTTTTT. It encodes CSGQSNTGELFF. The chain employs TRBV29-1 and TRBJ2-2; the D gene cannot be named for sure. The junction carries 6 bases between V and J, which are trimmed by 7 bases and 0 bases respectively. CDR1 SQVTM and CDR2 ANQGSEA were looked up in the germline V gene. There are 12 amino acids in the CDR3, from cysteine to phenylalanine inclusive. Only the CDR3 DNA is retained, 36 bases long and in frame from the first base.